The 23 T cell receptor beta chains reported below all come from one sample, sequenced in a study of radiotherapy plus CTLA-4 blockade in lung cancer. Sequencing was performed with immunoSEQ multiplex PCR; in TCRdb, only in-frame clones are kept and a portion is missing. The top ten hold about 6.6% of the sample, which has about 72,000 clones, about 80% seen once. Sequenced material: peripheral blood, taken from a patient treated with radiotherapy plus ipilimumab. The receptors stem from a human donor with non-small cell lung cancer who had a complete response to radiotherapy plus ipilimumab.

The chain couples TRBV5-1 to TRBJ1-2; 12 nucleotides line up with TRBD1. CDR1 and CDR2 (germline): SGHRS, YFSETQ. The CDR3 has 15 amino acids. V trimming: 3 bases; J trimming: 6 bases; junction bases outside the gene matches: 6. The CDR3 is CASSSRDRGQNGYTF. The CDR3, as DNA: TGCGCCAGCAGCTCTCGGGACAGGGGGCAAAATGGCTACACCTTC.

V gene TRBV6-1 combines with J gene TRBJ1-3, with a tentative D call TRBD1 (6 bases). CDR3 length: 15 residues. Germline loops: CDR1 MNHNS, CDR2 SASEGT. Between the trimmed V and J ends, which lost 3 bases and 0 bases, there was a span of 9 bases. The CDR3 is CASSETTGSGNTIYF. The CDR3, as DNA: TGTGCCAGCAGTGAGACGACAGGCTCTGGAAACACCATATATTTT.

This clone was observed a few times. The gene calls are TRBV18 and TRBJ2-7, with 7 bases fitting TRBD1. Germline V gene sequence: CDR1 KGHSH, CDR2 LQKENI. The CDR3 sequence is 16 residues long. The ends lost 0 bases at V and 7 bases at J; junction bases unmatched: 12. CDR3 DNA: TGTGCCAGCTCACCACCAGGGGGCGGGTCATCGGGAGAGCAGTACGTC. Amino acids: CASSPPGGGSSGEQYV.

The chain links TRBV10-3 to TRBJ2-7, with 8 nucleotides matching TRBD1. V gave up 10 bases and J gave up 5 bases; unmatched junction bases: 16. CDR1 ENHRY and CDR2 SYGVKD come from the germline V gene. The CDR3 is made up of 15 amino acids. The CDR3 spells CATKQRDRRSNEQYV. DNA for the CDR3: TGTGCCACGAAGCAACGGGACAGGAGGTCGAACGAGCAGTACGTC.

This chain connects TRBV19 to TRBJ1-2, with TRBD1 matching 7 bases. The J segment lost 0 bases and the V segment lost 1 base, leaving 11 bases of the junction unmatched. CDR1 and CDR2 (germline): LNHDA, SQIVND (reference sequence). This CDR3 comprises 18 residues. The CDR3 nucleotides read TGTGCCAGTAGTATAGGGGTCCCAAGGGGGCTTTCTAACTATGGCTACACCTTC. Translated: CASSIGVPRGLSNYGYTF.

For the CDR3, the DNA is TGTGCCATCAGTGAGAAAGGAGGGGTGAACACTGAAGCTTTCTTT. It codes for CAISEKGGVNTEAFF. This chain joins TRBV10-3 and TRBJ1-1, with a possible D match to TRBD1 (5 bases). From germline, CDR1 is ENHRY and CDR2 SYGVKD. The V end was cut by 2 bases, the J end by 0 bases, with 10 bases between. This CDR3 comprises 15 residues.

The chain carries TRBV18 and TRBJ2-7; D is ambiguous. This CDR3 has 15 residues. Trimming took 0 bases from V and 0 from J, leaving 9 bases between them. CDR1 and CDR2 from the germline V gene are KGHSH and LQKENI. CDR3 sequence: CASSPPVSRSYEQYF. CDR3 coding DNA: TGTGCCAGCTCACCACCTGTCAGCCGCTCCTACGAGCAGTACTTC.

V and J are TRBV9 and TRBJ2-5; no clear D gene. This CDR3 has 14 amino acids. CDR1 is SGDLS and CDR2 is YYNGEE in the germline V gene. V dropped 0 bases and J dropped 7 bases, with 13 bases sitting between them. CDR3 coding DNA: TGTGCCAGCAGCGTAGTTTCCTTCGAAGGGACCCAGTACTTC. Its translation is CASSVVSFEGTQYF.

In DNA form, the CDR3 reads TGTGCCAGTAGTATAGATCTACCGGGACTAGCGGGGCAGAATGAGCAGTTCTTC. Translating gives CASSIDLPGLAGQNEQFF. The chain recombines TRBV19 with TRBJ2-1, with TRBD2 matching over 13 bases. The ends lost 0 bases at V and 7 bases at J; junction bases unmatched: 9. This CDR3 region has 18 residues. Germline CDR1 LNHDA, CDR2 SQIVND (reference sequence).

Concerning this clone: One end of the junction varies from germline; a read error may be responsible. The chain employs TRBV7-7 and TRBJ1-1, with unresolved D. The V gene's germline CDR1 is SSHAT and CDR2 FNYEAQ (reference sequence). The CDR3 is 13 amino acids. The CDR3 DNA is TGTGCTAGCAGCCCGGGCCCGAACACTGAAGCTTTCTTT. Its protein is CASSPGPNTEAFF.

This clone was counted a single time. The J gene is TRBJ2-1, the V gene TRBV7-2; a possible D gene is TRBD1 (6 bases). Trimming pared 1 base from V and 3 bases from J, leaving 16 bases between. The CDR3 is 17 amino acids. Looked up from germline, CDR1 is SGHTA and CDR2 is FQGNSA. CDR3 bases: TGTGCCAGCAGCTTAGATGCACTAGGGGGTTTCTACAATGAGCAGTTCTTC. It is translated as CASSLDALGGFYNEQFF.

This clone occurred a few times. This rearrangement joins TRBV6-5 to TRBJ1-2; D may be TRBD1 (5 bases). Germline assignment: CDR1 MNHEY and CDR2 SVGAGI. This CDR3 has 11 amino acids. With 7 bases removed from V and 7 bases from J, the gap between germline ends came to 10 bases. CDR3 nucleotides: TGTGCCAGCACCTGGGACGGTGGCTACACCTTC. Protein sequence: CASTWDGGYTF.

V gene TRBV6-1 combines with J gene TRBJ2-5; D is unresolved. CDR3 length equals 15 residues. CDR1 and CDR2 (germline): MNHNS, SASEGT. V lost 9 bases and J 4 bases, leaving 21 bases between the germline ends. CDR3 protein: CASSLHGVSGETQYF. The CDR3 nucleotides are TGTGCCAGTAGCCTTCATGGAGTCTCGGGAGAGACCCAGTACTTC.

The V gene is TRBV18, the J gene TRBJ1-5; maybe TRBD1 (5 bases). Germline-derived CDR1 and CDR2 are KGHSH and LQKENI. The CDR3 has 14 amino acids. Trimming shortened V by 6 bases and J by 10 bases, and 19 bases separated the two germline ends. The CDR3 nucleotides read TGTGCCAGCTCCTCCCCAGGGCTGAACGGTCCCCAGCATTTT. Its translation: CASSSPGLNGPQHF.

The chain recombines TRBV7-9 with TRBJ2-3; 7 positions match TRBD2. This CDR3 comprises 16 residues. CDR1 is SEHNR and CDR2 is FQNEAQ in the germline V gene (reference sequence). J was trimmed by 0 bases and V by 5 bases; bases with no gene match: 8. CDR3 residues: CASSPKLARSTDTQYF. The CDR3 DNA reads as TGTGCCAGCAGCCCAAAACTAGCGAGGAGCACAGATACGCAGTATTTT.

This clone was seen only a few times. The chain recombines TRBV5-1 with TRBJ1-3, with D tentatively TRBD1 (5 bases). The V gene lost 4 bases and the J gene lost 2 bases, with 16 bases spanning the gap. The CDR3 runs 16 residues. Per germline, CDR1 SGHRS and CDR2 YFSETQ. In DNA form, the CDR3 reads TGCGCCAGCAGCCTGGAATTATCCAGGGCTGGAAACACCATATATTTT. Translation gives CASSLELSRAGNTIYF.

V and J are TRBV28 and TRBJ1-5; D call uncertain. Germline-derived CDR1 and CDR2 are MDHEN and SYDVKM. With 2 bases removed from V and 2 bases from J, the gap between germline ends came to 13 bases. The CDR3 is 16 amino acids. The DNA for the CDR3 is TGTGCCAGCAGTTTAGGTGCCGGGAAGGGCAATCAGCCCCAGCATTTT. It is translated as CASSLGAGKGNQPQHF.

This clone came up a few times. The V gene is TRBV7-6, the J gene TRBJ2-1; 7 positions agree with TRBD1. V was pared by 5 bases and J by 5 bases, with 9 bases of the junction left unmatched. The CDR3 is 15 residues long. The germline V gene has CDR1 SGHVS and CDR2 FNYEAQ. This chain's CDR3 is CASSLKTGINNEQFF. CDR3 nucleotides: TGTGCCAGCAGCCTCAAGACAGGGATTAACAATGAGCAGTTCTTC.

This chain links TRBV7-9 with TRBJ1-5, with D possibly being TRBD1 (6 bases). CDR3 length equals 17 residues. Looked up from germline, CDR1 is SEHNR and CDR2 is FQNEAQ (reference sequence). V was pared by 4 bases and J by 0 bases, with 16 bases between. The CDR3 loop is CASSSGQSPYSNQPQHF. DNA for the CDR3: TGTGCCAGCAGCTCTGGACAGAGCCCATATAGCAATCAGCCCCAGCATTTT. The full variable domain, in which reference TRBV7-9 and TRBJ1-5 provide the parts outside the CDR3, is DTGVSQNPRHKITKRGQNVTFRCDPISEHNRLYWYRQTLGQGPEFLTYFQNEAQLEKSRLLSDRFSAERPKGSFSTLEIQRTEQGDSAMYLCASSSGQSPYSNQPQHFGDGTRLSIL.

The V and J genes are TRBV4-1 and TRBJ2-2; a possible D gene is TRBD1 (6 bases). Germline lookup yields CDR1 MGHRA and CDR2 YSYEKL. The CDR3 totals 14 residues. The ends were cut back, 3 bases at V and 4 bases at J, with 9 bases in the middle. In nucleotides, the CDR3 is TGCGCCAGCAGCCAGGGGGCGATCACCGGGGAGCTGTTTTTT. It specifies CASSQGAITGELFF.

The rearrangement links TRBV5-4 to TRBJ2-7; 12 bases are a match to TRBD1. With V trimmed by 0 bases and J by 4 bases, 5 bases remained unmatched. The CDR3 spans 16 residues. From germline, CDR1 is SGHNT and CDR2 YYREEE (reference sequence). CDR3 protein: CASSLGGTGGLYEQYV. In DNA, the CDR3 is TGTGCCAGCAGCTTGGGAGGGACAGGGGGCCTATACGAGCAGTACGTC.

The chain employs TRBV10-3 and TRBJ2-5, with 7 bases aligning to TRBD1. The V and J ends lost 4 bases and 3 bases, in that order; junction bases with no gene match: 2. CDR1 and CDR2 (germline): ENHRY, SYGVKD. The CDR3 length is 13 residues. The CDR3 bases are TGTGCCATCAGTGGACAGGGAAAAGAGACCCAGTACTTC. Encoded protein: CAISGQGKETQYF.

About this clone: This specimen includes other DNA sequences encoding the same CDR3. The chain uses TRBV5-1 and TRBJ2-1; weak D call: TRBD2 (6 bases). Between the trimmed V and J ends, which lost 5 bases and 0 bases, there was a span of 12 bases. The CDR3 totals 15 residues. Germline-derived CDR1 and CDR2 are SGHRS and YFSETQ. The CDR3 is CASSFSGSSYNEQFF. CDR3 coding DNA: TGCGCCAGCAGTTTTAGCGGCAGCTCCTACAATGAGCAGTTCTTC. The full variable domain, its missing parts supplied by reference TRBV5-1 and TRBJ2-1, is KAGVTQTPRYLIKTRGQQVTLSCSPISGHRSVSWYQQTPGQGLQFLFEYFSETQRNKGNFPGRFSGRQFSNSRSEMNVSTLELGDSALYLCASSFSGSSYNEQFFGPGTRLTVL.